The 10 T cell receptor beta chains below were found in one sample sequenced in a study of T cell repertoires in cytomegalovirus infection. Each CDR3 protein is one row after TCRdb ran MiXCR on the reads. The sample contains roughly 990,000 distinct CDR3 sequences, approximately 32% of which appear only once. These receptors have no known antigen. The sequences come from cultured CD8+ T cells from PBMCs, collected from culture after CMV antigen stimulation. The receptors shown here come from a human donor in good health (CMV status not recorded). Some clones in this sample may be carry-over from other donors' samples.

The rearrangement links TRBV7-6 to TRBJ2-7; possibly TRBD1 for D (9 bases). The CDR3 sequence is 15 residues long. The germline V gene has CDR1 SGHVS and CDR2 FNYEAQ. The ends were cut back, 5 bases at V and 7 bases at J, with 21 bases in the middle. The CDR3 protein is CASSPLGQGLVEQYV. In nucleotides, the CDR3 is TGTGCCAGCAGCCCGTTGGGACAGGGACTAGTTGAGCAGTACGTC.

This clonotype was counted a few times. V usage is TRBV7-9 and J usage is TRBJ1-5; D perhaps matches TRBD1 (5 bases). Per germline, CDR1 SEHNR and CDR2 FQNEAQ (reference sequence). V lost 7 bases and J lost 6, with 13 bases in between. This CDR3 comprises 13 residues. CDR3 in amino acids: CASTPPGGQPQHF. The CDR3 DNA reads as TGTGCCAGCACTCCCCCGGGGGGTCAGCCCCAGCATTTT.

This clonotype was found a few times. J is TRBJ1-1 and V is TRBV12-3 or TRBV12-4, with TRBD1 identical over 9 bases. V was clipped by 5 bases and J by 3 bases; unmatched bases: 4. The CDR3 is 14 amino acids. The CDR3 DNA is TGTGCCAGCAGTCCCTGGGACAGGGACACTGAAGCTTTCTTT. Protein product: CASSPWDRDTEAFF.

The V gene is TRBV6-1, the J gene TRBJ1-1; possibly TRBD1 for D (6 bases). The length of the CDR3 is 13 residues. CDR1 is MNHNS, CDR2 SASEGT, per germline. The V and J ends lost 2 bases and 4 bases respectively, with 8 bases between them. The CDR3 protein is CASSEFRGTEAFF. The CDR3 nucleotides are TGTGCCAGCAGTGAATTCAGGGGCACTGAAGCTTTCTTT.

This clonotype was counted once. The chain joins TRBV19 to TRBJ1-1; maybe TRBD1 (5 bases). Looked up from germline, CDR1 is LNHDA and CDR2 is SQIVND (reference sequence). This CDR3 comprises 14 residues. V shed 5 bases and J shed 0 bases, with 10 bases lying between them. As DNA, the CDR3 is TGTGCCAGTAGTTGGGCAGGGATGAACACTGAAGCTTTCTTT. Translation: CASSWAGMNTEAFF. The variable domain in full, with the rest retrieved from reference TRBV19 and TRBJ1-1, is DGGITQSPKYLFRKEGQNVTLSCEQNLNHDAMYWYRQDPGQGLRLIYYSQIVNDFQKGDIAEGYSVSREKKESFPLTVTSAQKNPTAFYLCASSWAGMNTEAFFGQGTRLTVV.

This clonotype was counted many times. The genes are TRBV2 and TRBJ2-7; 7 nucleotides agree with TRBD1. CDR1 and CDR2 from the germline V gene are SNHLY and FYNNEI. V dropped 7 bases and J dropped 4; count of bases not matched to a gene: 7. The CDR3 has 13 residues. The CDR3 sequence is CASTNRGIYEQYF. DNA of the CDR3: TGTGCCAGCACTAACAGGGGTATATACGAGCAGTACTTC.

As regards this clonotype: One end of the junction fails to match germline, which may point to a read error. The chain uses TRBV7-4 and TRBJ2-7; D is perhaps TRBD2 (6 bases). Germline CDR1 SGHVT, CDR2 SQSDAQ. The CDR3 has 13 amino acids. CDR3 nucleotides: TGTACCAGCAGCTATCGGGAGACGGAAAAGCAGTACTTC. Translated, it gives CTSSYRETEKQYF.

The chain is built from TRBV12-3 or TRBV12-4 and TRBJ2-3, with D possibly being TRBD2 (6 bases). Trimming cost V 5 bases and J 5 bases, with 8 bases left between them. The CDR3 consists of 12 residues. Here the CDR3 reads CASSGTGDTQYF. The CDR3, as DNA: TGTGCCAGCAGTGGGACTGGAGATACGCAGTATTTT.

This chain connects TRBV7-9 to TRBJ1-4; D is ambiguous. V gave up 1 base and J gave up 3 bases, with 9 bases separating them. Germline CDR1 and CDR2: SEHNR and FQNEAQ (reference sequence). The CDR3 is 15 residues long. The CDR3 region has the DNA TGTGCCAGCAGCTTAGTGGGGTCCCCTAATGAAAAACTGTTTTTT. This gives the protein CASSLVGSPNEKLFF.

In this sample, this clonotype turned up many times. The chain is built from TRBV7-2 and TRBJ1-3; D is unresolved. Germline V gene lookup returns CDR1 SGHTA and CDR2 FQGNSA. Trimming pared 5 bases from V and 0 bases from J, leaving 14 bases between. This CDR3 is 16 amino acids long. The CDR3 coding sequence is TGTGCCAGCAGCCCCCGGCCCACAGTCTCTGGAAACACCATATATTTT. Protein: CASSPRPTVSGNTIYF.